The 28 T cell receptor beta chains presented below share a single source sample, sequenced in a study of beta chain features in type 1 diabetes. The sequenced template was cDNA made from the entire isolated RNA. Only in-frame clones appear in the TCRdb table, and some are missing; sequencing was by immunoSEQ multiplex PCR. The data contain almost 350,000 clones, 8% of them singletons. Sequenced input: central memory CD4+ T cells from blood. Receptors were obtained from a young woman in good health.

This clone was detected only a few times. CDR3: CASSRDPPTSAPLVDEQFF. As DNA, the CDR3 is TGCGCCAGCAGTCGGGACCCTCCAACTAGCGCTCCCCTGGTCGATGAGCAGTTCTTC. The rearrangement links TRBV4-1 to TRBJ2-1, with 7 bases identical to TRBD2. Germline loops: CDR1 MGHRA, CDR2 YSYEKL. V gave up 6 bases and J gave up 8 bases; unmatched junction bases: 25. CDR3 length: 19 residues.

The chain combines TRBV18 with TRBJ2-5, with TRBD2 matching over 8 bases. The trim removed 4 bases at V and 0 bases at J, leaving 4 bases unmatched. This CDR3 region has 15 residues. Germline loops: CDR1 KGHSH, CDR2 LQKENI. The CDR3 coding sequence is TGTGCCAGCTCACGGGGCGGGAGGTACCAAGAGACCCAGTACTTC. Translation gives CASSRGGRYQETQYF.

A few counts support this clone. This chain uses TRBV2 with TRBJ2-1; D tentatively reads TRBD1 or TRBD2 (5 bases each). The V end lost 7 bases, the J end lost 13 bases, and 20 bases lay between the germline ends. CDR1 is SNHLY, CDR2 FYNNEI, per germline. The CDR3 has 13 amino acids. Written as DNA, the CDR3 is TGTGCCAGCAAGGTACGGGACCACGAGCCTCAGTTCTTC. It translates to CASKVRDHEPQFF.

This clone has only a few counts. This chain links TRBV29-1 with TRBJ2-7; no clear D gene. V lost 4 bases to trimming and J lost 5 bases, with 12 bases between them. The CDR3 has 12 residues. The germline V gene encodes CDR1 SQVTM and CDR2 ANQGSEA. CDR3 sequence: CSVAREIHEQYF. The CDR3 DNA reads as TGCAGCGTTGCAAGGGAAATCCACGAGCAGTACTTC.

The chain combines TRBV28 with TRBJ2-4, with D hard to call. In germline, CDR1 is MDHEN, CDR2 SYDVKM. Trimming stripped 3 bases from V and 2 bases from J, with 8 bases between. The CDR3 runs 14 residues. The CDR3 DNA sequence: TGTGCCAGCAGTTTGCCCGGGTCCAAAAACATTCAGTACTTC. Translation gives CASSLPGSKNIQYF.

The chain uses TRBV19 and TRBJ2-3, with 9 bases matching TRBD2. The ends lost 3 bases at V and 2 bases at J; junction bases unmatched: 3. CDR1 LNHDA and CDR2 SQIVND come from the germline V gene (reference sequence). This CDR3 has 15 amino acids. The CDR3 sequence is CASSIGGRATDTQYF. The CDR3 DNA is TGTGCCAGTAGTATCGGCGGGAGGGCCACAGATACGCAGTATTTT.

This clone was detected a few times. V and J are TRBV5-1 and TRBJ1-1, with 9 bases fitting TRBD1. This CDR3 has 13 residues. Germline V gives CDR1 SGHRS, CDR2 YFSETQ. V was pared by 3 bases and J by 7 bases, with 4 bases of the junction left unmatched. CDR3: CASSSTDRGEAFF. The CDR3 DNA is TGCGCCAGCAGCTCCACGGACAGGGGTGAAGCTTTCTTT.

The V call is TRBV2, the J call TRBJ2-7, with 8 bases fitting TRBD1. V shed 7 bases and J 2 bases; nucleotides not matched to a gene: 4. Germline loops: CDR1 SNHLY, CDR2 FYNNEI. The CDR3 loop spans 13 amino acids. The DNA of the CDR3 is TGTGCCAGCACCGGACAGGGTGCCTACGAGCAGTACTTC. The encoded protein is CASTGQGAYEQYF.

This clone was observed a few times. The rearrangement links TRBV11-2 to TRBJ2-3, with 9 bases lining up with TRBD1. The CDR3 contains 16 residues. J was trimmed by 4 bases and V by 5 bases; bases with no gene match: 10. Germline CDR1 SGHAT, CDR2 FQNNGV. CDR3 protein: CASSPDRGRVPDTQYF. For the CDR3, the DNA is TGTGCCAGCAGCCCAGACAGGGGGAGGGTTCCAGATACGCAGTATTTT.

This clone was found a few times. The J gene is TRBJ2-1, the V gene TRBV27; 12 bases match TRBD2. Germline values: CDR1 MNHEY, CDR2 SMNVEV (reference sequence). The CDR3 covers 17 residues. Germline trimming cut 1 base from V and 8 bases from J; bases unmatched to any gene: 9. For the CDR3, the DNA is TGTGCCAGCAGTTTATTGGCTAGCGGGAGGGGTGTTTATGAGCAGTTCTTC. Translating it yields CASSLLASGRGVYEQFF.

This rearrangement joins TRBV13 to TRBJ1-2; possible D gene TRBD1, 5 bases. Per germline, CDR1 PRHDT and CDR2 FYEKMQ (reference sequence). V lost 6 bases and J lost 1, with 9 bases in between. CDR3 length equals 13 residues. The CDR3 DNA sequence: TGTGCCAGCAGTCCAGACAGTAACTATGGCTACACCTTC. This encodes CASSPDSNYGYTF.

The chain recombines TRBV5-1 with TRBJ2-3; D is perhaps TRBD1 or TRBD2 (6 bases each). This CDR3 is 16 amino acids long. Germline CDR1 reads SGHRS; CDR2 reads YFSETQ. CDR3 region: CARGEPEGPYTDTQYF. The CDR3 coding sequence is TGCGCTAGGGGGGAACCTGAGGGGCCCTACACAGATACGCAGTATTTT.

The chain employs TRBV20-1 and TRBJ1-2; D is undetermined. Germline CDR1 DFQATT, CDR2 SNEGSKA (reference sequence). V lost 1 base and J 8 bases, leaving 2 bases between the germline ends. The CDR3 totals 9 residues. In DNA form, the CDR3 reads TGCAGTGCTAGAGGCGGCTACACCTTC. Its protein product is CSARGGYTF.

The rearrangement uses TRBV18 and TRBJ2-7, with 10 positions matching TRBD2. J gave up 8 bases and V 6 bases, and 10 bases lay outside the gene matches. The V gene's germline CDR1 is KGHSH and CDR2 LQKENI. This CDR3 region has 14 residues. The CDR3 reads CASSPGLARDKQYF. DNA for the CDR3: TGTGCCAGCTCGCCGGGACTAGCGCGTGATAAGCAGTACTTC.

The chain is built from TRBV9 and TRBJ2-3, with TRBD2 matching 8 bases. The CDR3 covers 17 residues. The trim removed 4 bases at V and 8 bases at J, leaving 18 bases unmatched. CDR1 SGDLS and CDR2 YYNGEE come from the germline V gene. The CDR3 DNA is TGTGCCAGCAGCCCAGGTCTAACTAGCGGCTTTCGAATTACGCAGTATTTT. This encodes CASSPGLTSGFRITQYF.

The genes are TRBV6-5 and TRBJ1-2; D is unresolved. The CDR3 has 14 amino acids. Germline V gives CDR1 MNHEY, CDR2 SVGAGI. The V end was cut by 6 bases, the J end by 1 base, with 12 bases between. The CDR3 spells CASRRVTNNYGYTF. In DNA, the CDR3 is TGTGCCAGCAGGCGGGTGACCAATAACTATGGCTACACCTTC.

V usage is TRBV25-1 and J usage is TRBJ2-1; 10 bases fit TRBD2. The CDR3 runs to 17 residues. Germline-derived CDR1 and CDR2 are MGHDK and SYGVNS. J was trimmed by 6 bases and V by 3 bases; bases with no gene match: 11. CDR3 sequence reads: CASSDLTSGPRGNEQFF. DNA of the CDR3: TGTGCCAGCAGTGACTTGACTAGCGGGCCCCGGGGCAATGAGCAGTTCTTC. Full variable domain (remainder filled in from reference TRBV25-1 and TRBJ2-1): EADIYQTPRYLVIGTGKKITLECSQTMGHDKMYWYQQDPGMELHLIHYSYGVNSTEKGDLSSESTVSRIRTEHFPLTLESARPSHTSQYLCASSDLTSGPRGNEQFFGPGTRLTVL.

This clone has just a few counts. The rearrangement joins TRBV11-2 to TRBJ2-3; 10 positions agree with TRBD1. V gave up 5 bases and J gave up 6 bases; unmatched junction bases: 2. The germline V gene has CDR1 SGHAT and CDR2 FQNNGV. The CDR3 covers 13 residues. The CDR3 DNA is TGTGCCAGCAGCCGGGACAGGGGTGATACGCAGTATTTT. Encoded protein: CASSRDRGDTQYF.

V usage is TRBV5-8 and J usage is TRBJ2-7; no reliable D call. Germline V CDR1 and CDR2: SGHTS, YDEGEE. Trimming took off 0 bases at V and 3 bases at J, with 4 bases between the two ends. The CDR3 has 12 residues. CDR3 protein: CASSLVGYEQYF. The CDR3, as DNA: TGTGCCAGCAGCTTGGTGGGCTACGAGCAGTACTTC.

In this sample, this clone turned up a few times. The chain links TRBV2 to TRBJ1-2; 12 bases match TRBD1. The V and J ends lost 3 bases and 7 bases, in that order; junction bases with no gene match: 12. Germline values: CDR1 SNHLY, CDR2 FYNNEI. This CDR3 contains 17 residues. CDR3 protein: CASSDGTGGVLWFGYTF. The CDR3 DNA follows: TGTGCCAGCAGTGACGGGACAGGGGGCGTTCTTTGGTTTGGCTACACCTTC. Together with reference TRBV2 and TRBJ1-2, the CDR3 gives the full variable domain: EPEVTQTPSHQVTQMGQEVILRCVPISNHLYFYWYRQILGQKVEFLVSFYNNEISEKSEIFDDQFSVERPDGSNFTLKIRSTKLEDSAMYFCASSDGTGGVLWFGYTFGSGTRLTVV.

This clone was observed at least ten times. The chain combines TRBV10-3 with TRBJ2-2; 8 positions agree with TRBD1. V was clipped by 4 bases and J by 3 bases; unmatched bases: 10. CDR1 and CDR2 from the germline V gene are ENHRY and SYGVKD. The CDR3 has 17 residues. For the CDR3, the DNA is TGTGCCATCAGTGGGAGGATCGACAGGGGTGACACCGGGGAGCTGTTTTTT. This codes for CAISGRIDRGDTGELFF.

This clone was seen at least ten times. The V call is TRBV18, the J call TRBJ2-1; 7 positions match TRBD2. CDR1 KGHSH and CDR2 LQKENI come from the germline V gene. The V and J ends lost 3 bases and 4 bases, in that order; junction bases with no gene match: 9. The CDR3 is 16 amino acids. The chain's CDR3 is CASSPNLPSGYNEQFF. The CDR3 nucleotides are TGTGCCAGCTCACCGAACCTTCCTAGCGGTTACAATGAGCAGTTCTTC.

This clone came up a few times. The rearrangement uses TRBV4-2 and TRBJ2-1; 10 nucleotides match TRBD2. The CDR3 covers 13 residues. J was trimmed by 7 bases and V by 7 bases; bases with no gene match: 4. Per the germline V gene, CDR1 is LGHNA and CDR2 is YNFKEQ. The DNA of the CDR3 is TGTGCCAGCATACCTAGCGGGGGTAATGAGCAGTTCTTC. It codes for CASIPSGGNEQFF.

The DNA for the CDR3 is TGTGCCAGCAGCTTTGAGGCGGGGACGGGGGAGACCCAGTACTTC. This sequence encodes CASSFEAGTGETQYF. The rearrangement joins TRBV5-4 to TRBJ2-5, with D maybe TRBD2 (6 bases). Germline assignment: CDR1 SGHNT and CDR2 YYREEE (reference sequence). V was cut by 2 bases and J by 5 bases, with 16 bases left in between. This CDR3 spans 15 amino acids.

This clone was seen only a few times. This chain links TRBV6-5 with TRBJ2-1; tentative D call: TRBD2 (5 bases). This CDR3 region has 13 residues. Germline V gives CDR1 MNHEY, CDR2 SVGAGI. V shed 5 bases and J shed 9 bases, with 14 bases lying between them. The CDR3 DNA reads TGTGCCAGCAGTGAAGGCCTAGCCGTTGAGCAGTTCTTC. It encodes CASSEGLAVEQFF.

This rearrangement joins TRBV7-2 to TRBJ2-1, with D perhaps TRBD2 (6 bases). Germline-derived CDR1 and CDR2 are SGHTA and FQGNSA. The V gene lost 0 bases and the J gene lost 4 bases, with 7 bases spanning the gap. The CDR3 consists of 14 residues. The DNA of the CDR3 is TGTGCCAGCAGCTTAGCGGGAGGATACAATGAGCAGTTCTTC. Its translation: CASSLAGGYNEQFF.

This clone was seen more than once but under ten times. CDR3 nucleotide sequence: TGTGCCAGCAGTCGAACTAGCGGTGCGAACACCGGGGAGCTGTTTTTT. Protein sequence: CASSRTSGANTGELFF. V gene TRBV27 combines with J gene TRBJ2-2; 8 bases fit TRBD2. J gave up 0 bases and V 5 bases, and 5 bases lay outside the gene matches. CDR3 size: 16 residues. Germline V gives CDR1 MNHEY, CDR2 SMNVEV (reference sequence).

This clone occurred a few times. The chain couples TRBV28 to TRBJ2-7; 8 bases line up with TRBD1. The germline CDR1 and CDR2 sequences are MDHEN and SYDVKM. V dropped 4 bases and J dropped 2; count of bases not matched to a gene: 10. The CDR3 runs 16 residues. The CDR3 region has the DNA TGTGCCAGCAGTTCCATCGGGACAGGTCGCCCCTACGAGCAGTACTTC. This gives the protein CASSSIGTGRPYEQYF.